The next 24 T cell receptor beta chains were all read from a single sample in a study of radiation and T cells in renal cell carcinoma. Clones were read by immunoSEQ multiplex PCR, and TCRdb kept only the in-frame ones, dropping some. Of tens of thousands of clones listed, 65% to 85% are singletons. The time point: blood 4 weeks post-SBRT, at nephrectomy. Treatment given: 15 Gy SBRT to primary tumor, nephrectomy 4 weeks later. The starting material was blood, obtained from a patient whose treatment included radiotherapy and nephrectomy. Source of these receptors: a man in his sixties with renal cell carcinoma.

The chain uses TRBV5-1 and TRBJ1-4; no clear D gene. CDR1 SGHRS and CDR2 YFSETQ come from the germline V gene. Trimming took off 1 base at V and 8 bases at J, with 12 bases between the two ends. The CDR3 has 14 residues. The CDR3 loop is CASSLFEGSEKLFF. Written as DNA, the CDR3 is TGCGCCAGCAGCTTGTTCGAGGGTTCGGAAAAACTGTTTTTT. The complete variable domain, with remaining parts taken from reference TRBV5-1 and TRBJ1-4, reads KAGVTQTPRYLIKTRGQQVTLSCSPISGHRSVSWYQQTPGQGLQFLFEYFSETQRNKGNFPGRFSGRQFSNSRSEMNVSTLELGDSALYLCASSLFEGSEKLFFGSGTQLSVL.

V and J are TRBV7-9 and TRBJ2-2; D is tentatively TRBD1 or TRBD2 (5 bases each). The germline V gene has CDR1 SEHNR and CDR2 FQNEAQ (reference sequence). The germline V and J ends were trimmed by 4 bases and 13 bases, with 13 bases remaining between them. CDR3 size: 12 residues. The CDR3 loop reads CASSSRDPPLFF. The CDR3 nucleotides are TGTGCCAGCAGCTCCCGGGACCCCCCGCTGTTTTTT.

This clone was observed a handful of times. V usage is TRBV5-1 and J usage is TRBJ2-3, with 7 bases identical to TRBD1. Per germline, CDR1 SGHRS and CDR2 YFSETQ. J was trimmed by 8 bases and V by 4 bases; bases with no gene match: 10. The CDR3 consists of 14 residues. The DNA for the CDR3 is TGCGCCAGCAGCGAAGGACAGGCGCAAACTACGCAGTATTTT. As protein: CASSEGQAQTTQYF. Filled out from reference TRBV5-1 and TRBJ2-3, the complete variable domain reads KAGVTQTPRYLIKTRGQQVTLSCSPISGHRSVSWYQQTPGQGLQFLFEYFSETQRNKGNFPGRFSGRQFSNSRSEMNVSTLELGDSALYLCASSEGQAQTTQYFGPGTRLTVL.

This clone was recorded only once. The V call is TRBV5-4, the J call TRBJ1-2, with D possibly TRBD1 on 5 matching bases. This CDR3 region has 13 residues. V lost 5 bases and J 5 bases, leaving 13 bases between the germline ends. Germline CDR1 and CDR2: SGHNT and YYREEE (reference sequence). CDR3 DNA sequence: TGTGCCAGCAGTCGGGACGGCCGTTATGGCTACACCTTC. Translating it yields CASSRDGRYGYTF.

The chain recombines TRBV30 with TRBJ1-4; D remains ambiguous. Deletions cut 5 bases from V and 0 bases from J, with 10 bases between. This CDR3 has 14 amino acids. Per germline, CDR1 GTSNPN and CDR2 SVGIG (reference sequence). CDR3 nucleotides: TGTGCCTGGGGCACAGCGTCAACTAATGAAAAACTGTTTTTT. As protein: CAWGTASTNEKLFF.

V and J are TRBV5-1 and TRBJ2-4; no firm D call. Germline V gene lookup returns CDR1 SGHRS and CDR2 YFSETQ. V lost 0 bases and J lost 9, with 25 bases in between. CDR3 length: 18 residues. CDR3 DNA sequence: TGCGCCAGCAGCTTGGTGGTGAAGTGGGGATTTTGGTTGTGCATTCAGTACTTC. Translated, it gives CASSLVVKWGFWLCIQYF.

The chain joins TRBV5-6 to TRBJ2-1, with D perhaps matching TRBD2 (5 bases). CDR3 size: 17 residues. The V and J ends lost 3 bases and 8 bases respectively, with 24 bases between them. Germline CDR1 and CDR2: SGHDT and YYEEEE. The CDR3 here is CASSSIVGSRRGDEQFF. The DNA for the CDR3 is TGTGCCAGCAGCTCAATTGTTGGTTCCCGCCGGGGAGATGAGCAGTTCTTC.

The chain has TRBV6-6 and TRBJ1-6; D unclear. Trimming removed 6 bases from V and 7 bases from J, with 10 bases in between. The CDR3 consists of 13 residues. The V gene's germline CDR1 is MNHNY and CDR2 SVGAGI (reference sequence). The CDR3 is CASSRNWNSPLHF. The CDR3, as DNA: TGTGCCAGCAGCCGTAACTGGAATTCACCCCTCCACTTT.

This chain connects TRBV29-1 to TRBJ2-5; 8 nucleotides line up with TRBD2. The trim removed 3 bases at V and 13 bases at J, leaving 13 bases unmatched. This CDR3 has 13 residues. Germline values: CDR1 SQVTM, CDR2 ANQGSEA. The CDR3 DNA reads as TGCAGCGTTGATATCGGGAGGGCCGGACGCTCGTACTTC. It yields the protein CSVDIGRAGRSYF.

The rearrangement links TRBV5-1 to TRBJ2-1; 10 nucleotides agree with TRBD2. This CDR3 region has 16 residues. CDR1 is SGHRS, CDR2 YFSETQ, per germline. Losses at the gene ends were 6 bases for V and 4 bases for J; bases not matched to a gene: 10. DNA of the CDR3: TGCGCCAGCACCATATCCGGGACTAGCGTGTACAATGAGCAGTTCTTC. It yields the protein CASTISGTSVYNEQFF.

A few counts support this clone. The chain combines TRBV18 with TRBJ2-7; 8 bases map to TRBD1. Per the germline V gene, CDR1 is KGHSH and CDR2 is LQKENI. The CDR3 length is 13 residues. The V segment lost 6 bases and the J segment 6 bases; nucleotides outside the gene matches: 7. CDR3 amino acids: CASSETDRAEQYF. For the CDR3, the DNA is TGTGCCAGCTCGGAAACGGACAGGGCCGAGCAGTACTTC.

This rearrangement joins TRBV5-6 to TRBJ2-5; TRBD1 matches at 8 bases. This CDR3 has 15 residues. V lost 3 bases to trimming and J lost 4 bases; unmatched junction nucleotides: 8. Germline V gives CDR1 SGHDT, CDR2 YYEEEE. CDR3 region: CASSYTRDRIETQYF. CDR3 coding DNA: TGTGCCAGCAGCTATACTAGGGACAGGATAGAGACCCAGTACTTC.

The CDR3 coding sequence is TGTGCCAGCAGTCGTGACAGGGCACCTGGGCCCCAGCATTTT. This encodes CASSRDRAPGPQHF. The chain uses TRBV6-6 and TRBJ1-5; TRBD1 matches 7 bases. V trimming: 5 bases; J trimming: 9 bases; junction bases outside the gene matches: 10. Germline V gene sequence: CDR1 MNHNY, CDR2 SVGAGI (reference sequence). CDR3 size: 14 residues.

The J gene is TRBJ1-2, the V gene TRBV19; TRBD1 aligns across 8 bases. The CDR3 runs to 13 residues. The germline V gene has CDR1 LNHDA and CDR2 SQIVND (reference sequence). V lost 7 bases and J lost 6; bases outside the gene matches: 7. The CDR3 nucleotides read TGTGCCAGTAACTCCGGGACAGGCGATGGCTACACCTTC. Encoded protein: CASNSGTGDGYTF. The variable domain in full, completed from reference TRBV19 and TRBJ1-2, reads DGGITQSPKYLFRKEGQNVTLSCEQNLNHDAMYWYRQDPGQGLRLIYYSQIVNDFQKGDIAEGYSVSREKKESFPLTVTSAQKNPTAFYLCASNSGTGDGYTFGSGTRLTVV.

The chain links TRBV19 to TRBJ2-1, with unresolved D. The CDR3 is made up of 12 amino acids. Looked up from germline, CDR1 is LNHDA and CDR2 is SQIVND (reference sequence). V lost 6 bases and J lost 9, with 12 bases in between. CDR3 in DNA: TGTGCCAGTAGCTCGACGTTGAGTGAGCAGTTCTTC. The encoded protein is CASSSTLSEQFF.

The chain carries TRBV11-2 and TRBJ2-1; either TRBD1 or TRBD2 may fit D (5 bases each). The length of the CDR3 is 15 residues. Trimming stripped 3 bases from V and 2 bases from J, with 11 bases between. In germline, CDR1 is SGHAT, CDR2 FQNNGV. CDR3 in DNA: TGTGCCAGCAGCTTCCCATCGGGGCCCTACAATGAGCAGTTCTTC. Translated: CASSFPSGPYNEQFF.

The chain carries TRBV14 and TRBJ1-1; the D is unclear. The CDR3 loop spans 13 amino acids. Germline V CDR1 and CDR2: SGHDN, FVKESK. Trimming left V 3 bases short and J 1 base short, with 6 bases between. The CDR3 bases are TGTGCCAGCAGCCAGGGTTGGAACACTGAAGCTTTCTTT. It encodes CASSQGWNTEAFF.

The V gene is TRBV18, the J gene TRBJ1-1; 7 nucleotides agree with TRBD1. The CDR3 length is 15 residues. V dropped 4 bases and J dropped 4; count of bases not matched to a gene: 9. CDR1 KGHSH and CDR2 LQKENI come from the germline V gene. The CDR3 is CASSLPDRPSTEAFF. The CDR3 DNA reads TGTGCCAGCTCACTGCCGGACAGGCCATCCACTGAAGCTTTCTTT.

This clone has just one count. The gene calls are TRBV5-4 and TRBJ1-3, with a weak D call TRBD1 (6 bases). Per the germline V gene, CDR1 is SGHNT and CDR2 is YYREEE (reference sequence). Trimming pared 4 bases from V and 4 bases from J, leaving 15 bases between. This CDR3 spans 15 amino acids. For the CDR3, the DNA is TGTGCCAGCAGCCCCTCAACAGGGCCCGGAAACACCATATATTTT. Its protein is CASSPSTGPGNTIYF.

J is TRBJ2-7 and V is TRBV6-1; 11 bases match TRBD2. The germline CDR1 and CDR2 sequences are MNHNS and SASEGT. The CDR3 consists of 15 residues. The V gene end was trimmed by 6 bases and the J gene end by 2 bases; junction bases not matched to a gene: 6. The CDR3 is CASSDSGRAPYEQYF. The CDR3 DNA follows: TGTGCCAGCAGCGATAGCGGGAGGGCCCCCTACGAGCAGTACTTC.

The chain employs TRBV7-2 and TRBJ2-3; tentatively, D is TRBD1 or TRBD2 (5 bases each). Germline V gene sequence: CDR1 SGHTA, CDR2 FQGNSA. V lost 5 bases and J 4 bases, leaving 16 bases between the germline ends. There are 15 residues in the CDR3. The DNA of the CDR3 is TGTGCCAGCAGCGCGGCCGGGACCCCCGCAGATACGCAGTATTTT. This codes for CASSAAGTPADTQYF.

This chain joins TRBV9 and TRBJ2-5, with D uncertain. V lost 1 base and J lost 0, with 7 bases in between. CDR3 size: 14 residues. Germline lookup yields CDR1 SGDLS and CDR2 YYNGEE. The CDR3 spells CASSVYDNQETQYF. For the CDR3, the DNA is TGTGCCAGCAGCGTATACGACAACCAAGAGACCCAGTACTTC.

V gene TRBV27 combines with J gene TRBJ2-7; TRBD2 matches 10 bases. The CDR3 covers 15 residues. CDR1 is MNHEY, CDR2 SMNVEV, per germline (reference sequence). J gave up 0 bases and V 4 bases, and 3 bases lay outside the gene matches. The CDR3 DNA is TGTGCCAGCAGTTCACTAGCGGGAAGCTCCTACGAGCAGTACTTC. This encodes CASSSLAGSSYEQYF.

V is TRBV6-1 and J is TRBJ1-5; 7 bases are shared with TRBD1. This CDR3 has 15 amino acids. Germline lookup yields CDR1 MNHNS and CDR2 SASEGT. V gave up 11 bases and J gave up 7 bases; unmatched junction bases: 17. CDR3 in amino acids: CAAHRGSTIGQPQHF. The CDR3 region has the DNA TGTGCCGCCCACAGGGGTAGTACGATCGGGCAGCCCCAGCATTTT.